This is a list of T cell receptor beta chains from one sample in a study of spatial heterogeneity in lung cancer. TCRdb ran MiXCR on the 5' RACE reads and lists one entry per CDR3 protein. The sample shows more than 95,000 distinct CDR3 sequences, 12% of them seen only once. This sample comprised PBMCs, obtained at follow-up. The receptors shown here come from a male donor with early-stage non-small cell lung cancer. CDR3s include the opening cysteine and the closing phenylalanine or tryptophan. Each record gives: clone size, D gene, J gene, V gene, CDR3 DNA, CDR3 protein. The D gene is left open where the match is weak. Expanded clones get a size class; other rows say once, few or many, or leave the size out.

size: NA
D: NA
J: TRBJ2-7
V: TRBV5-4
DNA: TGTGCCAGCAGCTCGTTTGGGACTGAGAGCTCCTACGAGCAGTACTTC
CDR3: CASSSFGTESSYEQYF

size: NA
D: NA
J: TRBJ1-4
V: TRBV7-9
DNA: TGTGCCAGCAGCTTAGGGGTTCGGGATAATGAAAAACTGTTTTTT
CDR3: CASSLGVRDNEKLFF

size: few
D: TRBD1
J: TRBJ2-2
V: TRBV29-1
DNA: TGCAGCGTCACGGACAGGACGAACACCGGGGAGCTGTTTTTT
CDR3: CSVTDRTNTGELFF

size: many
D: TRBD1
J: TRBJ1-5
V: TRBV27
DNA: TGTGCCAGCTGGGACAGCGGGGGAGGGCAGCCCCAGCATTTT
CDR3: CASWDSGGGQPQHF

size: NA
D: TRBD1
J: TRBJ1-6
V: TRBV11-3
DNA: TGTGCCAGCAGCTTACAGGGACAGGCTAATTCACCCCTCCACTTT
CDR3: CASSLQGQANSPLHF

size: NA
D: NA
J: TRBJ2-3
V: TRBV4-1
DNA: TGCGCCAGCAGCCAAGACGGGACCCCGGGGGCAGATACGCAGTATTTT
CDR3: CASSQDGTPGADTQYF

size: NA
D: NA
J: TRBJ1-1
V: TRBV4-2
DNA: TGTGCCAGCAGCCAAGGGACCGACGGTAACACTGAAGCTTTCTTT
CDR3: CASSQGTDGNTEAFF

size: many
D: TRBD1
J: TRBJ1-5
V: TRBV19
DNA: TGTGCCAGTAGCAGAGGACAGGCAATATCATCGCCCCAGCATTTT
CDR3: CASSRGQAISSPQHF

size: NA
D: NA
J: TRBJ1-3
V: TRBV3-1
DNA: TGTGCCAGCAGTCTCGGAACGCACTCTGGAAACACCATATATTTT
CDR3: CASSLGTHSGNTIYF

size: NA
D: TRBD1
J: TRBJ2-2
V: TRBV27
DNA: TGTGCCAGCCACAGGGGGCGCACCGGGGAGCTGTTTTTT
CDR3: CASHRGRTGELFF

size: few
D: NA
J: TRBJ1-5
V: TRBV2
DNA: TGTGCCAGCACCAGGGACATCCAACAGCCCCAGCATTTT
CDR3: CASTRDIQQPQHF

size: NA
D: TRBD1
J: TRBJ2-7
V: TRBV6-2/TRBV6-3
DNA: TGTGCCAGCAGCTTCGAGAAGGGGGCTGGGAAGCAGTACTTC
CDR3: CASSFEKGAGKQYF

size: NA
D: TRBD2
J: TRBJ2-3
V: TRBV4-1
DNA: TGCGCCAGCAGCCCCCAAGGTAGCGGGGGGGGCTTAGATACGCAGTATTTT
CDR3: CASSPQGSGGGLDTQYF

size: many
D: TRBD1
J: TRBJ2-5
V: TRBV12-3/TRBV12-4
DNA: TGTGCCAGCAGCGATTTACAGGGGGGTCAAGAGACCCAGTACTTC
CDR3: CASSDLQGGQETQYF

size: many
D: NA
J: TRBJ2-3
V: TRBV7-2
DNA: TGTGCCAGCAGCTTTGGGGGCGAAGATACGCAGTATTTT
CDR3: CASSFGGEDTQYF

size: many
D: TRBD1
J: TRBJ1-5
V: TRBV29-1
DNA: TGCAGCGTTGCTCCGGGACAGGGCAATCAGCCCCAGCATTTT
CDR3: CSVAPGQGNQPQHF

size: many
D: NA
J: TRBJ1-3
V: TRBV12-3/TRBV12-4
DNA: TGTGCCAGCAGTTTACCGTCTGGAAACACCATATATTTT
CDR3: CASSLPSGNTIYF

size: few
D: NA
J: TRBJ1-4
V: TRBV27
DNA: TGTGCCAGCAGGAGAATAGGGTTTGATGAAAAACTGTTTTTT
CDR3: CASRRIGFDEKLFF

size: many
D: NA
J: TRBJ2-2
V: TRBV10-3
DNA: TGTGCCATCCGTCCCCTCAGGGGGGACACCGGGGAGCTGTTTTTT
CDR3: CAIRPLRGDTGELFF

size: many
D: NA
J: TRBJ1-3
V: TRBV28
DNA: TGTGCCAGCAGAGCCTCACACTCTGGAAACACCATATATTTT
CDR3: CASRASHSGNTIYF

size: NA
D: NA
J: TRBJ1-4
V: TRBV29-1
DNA: TGCAGCGTCACCCGAGGGAAGGAAAAACTGTTTTTT
CDR3: CSVTRGKEKLFF

size: medium-sized
D: TRBD2
J: TRBJ2-1
V: TRBV29-1
DNA: TGCAGCGCGGGAGGTGGGCGCGTCCATTACAATGAGCAGTTCTTC
CDR3: CSAGGGRVHYNEQFF

size: NA
D: NA
J: TRBJ1-2
V: TRBV6-5
DNA: TGTGCCAGCAACCCAGGGTCCCGCGGAAACTATGGCTACACCTTC
CDR3: CASNPGSRGNYGYTF

size: few
D: NA
J: TRBJ2-5
V: TRBV5-1
DNA: TGCGCCAGCAGCTTGGGACAGACCCGCCAAGAGACCCAGTACTTC
CDR3: CASSLGQTRQETQYF

size: many
D: NA
J: TRBJ1-5
V: TRBV28
DNA: TGTGCCAGCAGCCTGGACAGTTATAGCAATCAGCCCCAGCATTTT
CDR3: CASSLDSYSNQPQHF

size: few
D: NA
J: TRBJ1-4
V: TRBV24-1
DNA: TGTGCCACCGCCGGGGACGCAACTAATGAAAAACTGTTTTTT
CDR3: CATAGDATNEKLFF

size: many
D: NA
J: TRBJ1-4
V: TRBV9
DNA: TGTGCCAGCAGCGTAGGGGACCCTCGGAGTGAAAAACTGTTTTTT
CDR3: CASSVGDPRSEKLFF

size: NA
D: NA
J: TRBJ1-1
V: TRBV30
DNA: TGTGCCTGGGCCAAATGGAACACTGAAGCTTTCTTT
CDR3: CAWAKWNTEAFF

size: few
D: TRBD2
J: TRBJ2-7
V: TRBV9
DNA: TGTGCCAGCAGCAAGATAGCGGGGGTGGAGGAGCAGTACTTC
CDR3: CASSKIAGVEEQYF

size: NA
D: NA
J: TRBJ2-5
V: TRBV7-6
DNA: TGTGCCAGCAGCTCGATACTAGAGACCCAGTACTTC
CDR3: CASSSILETQYF

size: NA
D: NA
J: TRBJ1-3
V: TRBV5-1
DNA: TGCGCCAGCAGCTTGGGAGTACAGGGCCTCCCTGGAAACACCATATATTTT
CDR3: CASSLGVQGLPGNTIYF

size: few
D: NA
J: TRBJ2-1
V: TRBV7-8
DNA: TGTGCCAGCAGCTTAGTACCCCGATACAATGAGCAGTTCTTC
CDR3: CASSLVPRYNEQFF

size: few
D: TRBD2
J: TRBJ2-1
V: TRBV5-1
DNA: TGCGCCAGCAGCTGGACTAGTTACAATGAGCAGTTCTTC
CDR3: CASSWTSYNEQFF

size: NA
D: NA
J: TRBJ2-1
V: TRBV2
DNA: TGTGCCAGCATGAAGACAGAGAGCTCCTACAATGAGCAGTTCTTC
CDR3: CASMKTESSYNEQFF

size: NA
D: TRBD1
J: TRBJ2-1
V: TRBV27
DNA: TGTGCCAGCACCCTTCGGACAGGGATCAACAATGAGCAGTTCTTC
CDR3: CASTLRTGINNEQFF

size: few
D: NA
J: TRBJ2-1
V: TRBV27
DNA: TGTGCCAGCAGTCCCCTAGAGGGGCACAATGAGCAGTTCTTC
CDR3: CASSPLEGHNEQFF

size: NA
D: NA
J: TRBJ1-5
V: TRBV7-8
DNA: TGTGCCAGCAGCCGAGCAGGGAATAATCAGCCCCAGCATTTT
CDR3: CASSRAGNNQPQHF

size: few
D: NA
J: TRBJ1-3
V: TRBV7-8
DNA: TGTGCCAGCAGCCCCGGGGGTCTCTCTGGAAACACCATATATTTT
CDR3: CASSPGGLSGNTIYF

size: few
D: NA
J: TRBJ2-4
V: TRBV7-9
DNA: TGTGCCAGCAGCTTAGCAGGGGGAAACATTCAGTACTTC
CDR3: CASSLAGGNIQYF

size: NA
D: NA
J: TRBJ2-7
V: TRBV6-2/TRBV6-3
DNA: TGTGCCAGCAGTTCCCCCCTACGGAGAGCCTCCTACGAGCAGTACTTC
CDR3: CASSSPLRRASYEQYF

size: many
D: TRBD1
J: TRBJ1-1
V: TRBV9
DNA: TGTGCCAGCAGCGCTGGACAGGGGGGCAACACTGAAGCTTTCTTT
CDR3: CASSAGQGGNTEAFF

size: few
D: NA
J: TRBJ1-1
V: TRBV7-2
DNA: TGTGCCAGCAGCCCCGGGGGTGGGCAGCGCGGCACTGAAGCTTTCTTT
CDR3: CASSPGGGQRGTEAFF

size: few
D: NA
J: TRBJ1-5
V: TRBV27
DNA: TGTGCCAGCAGTTTGCGGGGCAATCAGCCCCAGCATTTT
CDR3: CASSLRGNQPQHF

size: NA
D: NA
J: TRBJ2-3
V: TRBV6-1
DNA: TGTGCCAGCATCCCAACTCAGACCTTCACAGATACGCAGTATTTT
CDR3: CASIPTQTFTDTQYF

size: NA
D: NA
J: TRBJ1-3
V: TRBV6-6
DNA: TGTGCCAGCACCTTATCAGGGGCCGGAAACACCATATATTTT
CDR3: CASTLSGAGNTIYF

size: few
D: NA
J: TRBJ2-3
V: TRBV7-9
DNA: TGTGCCAGCAGCTTAGACGGATTCACAGATACGCAGTATTTT
CDR3: CASSLDGFTDTQYF

size: NA
D: NA
J: TRBJ1-1
V: TRBV7-9
DNA: TGTGCCAGCAGCTTAGACCCTGGGACTGAAGCTTTCTTT
CDR3: CASSLDPGTEAFF

size: many
D: NA
J: TRBJ2-7
V: TRBV6-6
DNA: TGTGCCACCAGCCAGGGCCACTACGAGCAGTACTTC
CDR3: CATSQGHYEQYF

size: many
D: NA
J: TRBJ1-2
V: TRBV19
DNA: TGTGCCAGTAGTATGAACACCCCCTATGGCTACACCTTC
CDR3: CASSMNTPYGYTF